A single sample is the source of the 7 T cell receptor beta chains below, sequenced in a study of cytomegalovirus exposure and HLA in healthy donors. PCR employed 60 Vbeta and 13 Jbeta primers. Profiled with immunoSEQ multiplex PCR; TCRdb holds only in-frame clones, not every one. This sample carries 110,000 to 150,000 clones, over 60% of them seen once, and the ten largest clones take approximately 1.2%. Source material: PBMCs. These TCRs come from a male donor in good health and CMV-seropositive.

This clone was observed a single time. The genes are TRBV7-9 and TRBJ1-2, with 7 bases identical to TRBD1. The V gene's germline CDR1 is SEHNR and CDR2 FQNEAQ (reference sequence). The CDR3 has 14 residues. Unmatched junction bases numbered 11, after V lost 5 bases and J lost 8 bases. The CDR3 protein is CASSEMTGLGGYTF. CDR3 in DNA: TGTGCCAGCAGCGAAATGACAGGGTTAGGAGGCTACACCTTC.

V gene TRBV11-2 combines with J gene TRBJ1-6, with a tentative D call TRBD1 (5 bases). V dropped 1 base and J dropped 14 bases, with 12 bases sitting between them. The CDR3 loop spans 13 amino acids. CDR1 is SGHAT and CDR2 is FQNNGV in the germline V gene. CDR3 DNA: TGTGCCAGCAGCTTAGGCCGGGGGACGTCCCTCCACTTT. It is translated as CASSLGRGTSLHF.

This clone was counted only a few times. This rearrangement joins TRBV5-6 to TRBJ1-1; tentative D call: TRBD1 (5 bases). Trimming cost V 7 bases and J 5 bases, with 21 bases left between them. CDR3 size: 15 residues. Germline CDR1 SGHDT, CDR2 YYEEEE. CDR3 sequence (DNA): TGTGCCAGCCTTCGGGACTCTCGCCGGGGGACTGAAGCTTTCTTT. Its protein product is CASLRDSRRGTEAFF.

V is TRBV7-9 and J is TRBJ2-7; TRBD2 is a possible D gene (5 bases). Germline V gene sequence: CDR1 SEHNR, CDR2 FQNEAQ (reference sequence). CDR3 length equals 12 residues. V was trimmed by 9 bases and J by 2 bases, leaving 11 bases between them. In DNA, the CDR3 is TGTGCCAGTTCGGACTTAACCTACGAGCAGTACTTC. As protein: CASSDLTYEQYF.

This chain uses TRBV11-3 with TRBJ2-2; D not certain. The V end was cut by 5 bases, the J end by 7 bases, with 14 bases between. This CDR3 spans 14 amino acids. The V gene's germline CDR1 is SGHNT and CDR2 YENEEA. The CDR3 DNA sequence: TGTGCCAGCAGCGAGAGGAGTCCTCACGGGGAGCTGTTTTTT. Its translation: CASSERSPHGELFF.

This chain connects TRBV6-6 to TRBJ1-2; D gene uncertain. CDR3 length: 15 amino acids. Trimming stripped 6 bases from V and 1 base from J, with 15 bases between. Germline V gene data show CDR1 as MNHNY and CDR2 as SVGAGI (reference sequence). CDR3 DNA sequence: TGTGCCAGCAGATTGAGCGAGGAATTTAACTATGGCTACACCTTC. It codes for CASRLSEEFNYGYTF.

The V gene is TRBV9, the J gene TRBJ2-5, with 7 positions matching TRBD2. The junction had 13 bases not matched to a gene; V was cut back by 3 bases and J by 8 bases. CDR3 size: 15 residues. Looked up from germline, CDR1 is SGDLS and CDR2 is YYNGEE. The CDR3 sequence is CASSGGLGGERTQYF. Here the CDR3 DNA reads TGTGCCAGCAGCGGTGGACTAGGCGGAGAGCGAACCCAGTACTTC.